This T cell receptor beta chain was sequenced during a study of Graves' ophthalmopathy and Graves' hyperthyroidism. Study results and caveats: Among expanded thyroid clonotypes above 0.001 frequency, most also occurred in blood.

Amplification of the TCR beta CDR3 regions used RNA transcripts (as template). The library came from an HTBI-primed first-round RT-PCR and a second-round multiplex PCR. TCRdb independently ran MiXCR on the multiplex PCR reads; one entry per CDR3 protein. The sample has 200,000 to 250,000 distinct CDR3 sequences, under 30% seen once. This clonotype was observed many times. Its specificity is not known. Pregnancy or lactation, uncontrolled infections and other autoimmune diseases were grounds for excluding patients. Sampling 10 ml of fresh peripheral blood provided the PBMCs. Specimen: peripheral blood. The TCR originated in a man between 50 and 59 years old with Graves' ophthalmopathy.

This CDR3 reads CATSDHTAYQETQYF. Here the CDR3 DNA reads TGTGCCACCAGTGACCACACAGCCTACCAAGAGACCCAGTACTTC. This rearrangement joins TRBV24-1 to TRBJ2-5; D gene ambiguous. CDR1 is KGHDR and CDR2 is SFDVKD in the germline V gene. The CDR3 sequence is 15 residues long. V lost 4 bases, J lost 0 bases, and 11 bases lay in between.